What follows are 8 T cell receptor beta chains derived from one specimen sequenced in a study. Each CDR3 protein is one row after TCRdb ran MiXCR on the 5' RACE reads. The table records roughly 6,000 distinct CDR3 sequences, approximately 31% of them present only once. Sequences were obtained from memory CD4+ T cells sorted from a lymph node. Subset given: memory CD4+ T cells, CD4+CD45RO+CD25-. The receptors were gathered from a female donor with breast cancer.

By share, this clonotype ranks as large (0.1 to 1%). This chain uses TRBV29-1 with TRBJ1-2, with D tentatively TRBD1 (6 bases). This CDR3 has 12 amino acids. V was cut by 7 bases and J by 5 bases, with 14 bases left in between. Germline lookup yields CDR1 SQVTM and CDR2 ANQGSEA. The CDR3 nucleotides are TGCAGCGCAGGGACACGATCGTATGGCTACACCTTC. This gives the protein CSAGTRSYGYTF. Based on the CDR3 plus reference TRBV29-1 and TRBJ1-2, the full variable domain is SAVISQKPSRDICQRGTSLTIQCQVDSQVTMMFWYRQQPGQSLTLIATANQGSEATYESGFVIDKFPISRPNLTFSTLTVSNMSPEDSSIYLCSAGTRSYGYTFGSGTRLTVV.

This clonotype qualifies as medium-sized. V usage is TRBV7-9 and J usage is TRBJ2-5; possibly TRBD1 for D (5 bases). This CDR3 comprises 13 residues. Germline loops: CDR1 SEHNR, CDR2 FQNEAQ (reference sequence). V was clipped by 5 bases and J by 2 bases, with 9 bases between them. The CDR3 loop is CASSPTVQETQYF. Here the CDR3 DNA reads TGTGCCAGCAGCCCGACAGTTCAAGAGACCCAGTACTTC.

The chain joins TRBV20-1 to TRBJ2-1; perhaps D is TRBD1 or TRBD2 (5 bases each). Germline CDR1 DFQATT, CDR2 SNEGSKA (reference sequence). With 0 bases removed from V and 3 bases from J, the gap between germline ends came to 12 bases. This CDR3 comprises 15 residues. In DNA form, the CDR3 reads TGCAGTGCTAGAGATTATGAGGGGAGCTACAATGAGCAGTTCTTC. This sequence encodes CSARDYEGSYNEQFF.

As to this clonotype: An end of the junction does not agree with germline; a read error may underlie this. The CDR3 DNA reads TGTGCCAGCAGGGGCGGGCGATGTAGCAATCAGCCCCAGCTTTTT. Protein: CASRGGRCSNQPQLF. This chain joins TRBV6-1 and TRBJ1-5; D call uncertain. From germline, CDR1 is MNHNS and CDR2 SASEGT. The CDR3 loop spans 15 amino acids.

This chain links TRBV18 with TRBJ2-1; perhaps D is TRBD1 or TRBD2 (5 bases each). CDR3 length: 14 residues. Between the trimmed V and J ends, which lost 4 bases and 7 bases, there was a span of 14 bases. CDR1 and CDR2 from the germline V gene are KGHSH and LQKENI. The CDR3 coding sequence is TGTGCCAGCTCACGGGACCAAGCAACTAATGAGCAGTTCTTC. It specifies CASSRDQATNEQFF.

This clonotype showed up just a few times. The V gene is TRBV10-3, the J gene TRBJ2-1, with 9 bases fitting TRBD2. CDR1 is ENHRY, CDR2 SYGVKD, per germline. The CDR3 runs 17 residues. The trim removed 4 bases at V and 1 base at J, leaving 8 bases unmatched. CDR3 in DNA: TGTGCCATCAGTGGGTCACTAGCGGGTAAATCCTACAATGAGCAGTTCTTC. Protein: CAISGSLAGKSYNEQFF.

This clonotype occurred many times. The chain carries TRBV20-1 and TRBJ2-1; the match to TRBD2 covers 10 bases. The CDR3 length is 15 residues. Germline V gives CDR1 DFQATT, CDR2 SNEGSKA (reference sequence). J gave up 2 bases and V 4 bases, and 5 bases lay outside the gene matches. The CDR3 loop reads CSAKTLAGPYNEQFF. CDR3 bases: TGCAGTGCTAAAACACTAGCGGGGCCCTACAATGAGCAGTTCTTC.

CDR3 sequence reads: CASSLNVVTTMNTGELFF. CDR3 DNA sequence: TGTGCCAGCAGCTTAAATGTGGTTACAACTATGAACACCGGGGAGCTGTTTTTT. The chain has TRBV7-3 and TRBJ2-2; D is unresolved. Between the trimmed V and J ends, which lost 1 base and 1 base, there was a span of 16 bases. This CDR3 contains 18 residues. Germline V gene data show CDR1 as SGHTA and CDR2 as FQGTGA.